The entry below describes one TCR beta chain. Its antigen is still unknown. These data originate in a study of cytomegalovirus exposure and HLA in healthy donors. Study information: An early data release held about 85 million unique TCRs from HLA-typed donors. Findings and limits, study-wide: A later analysis revealed that TCR association rates differed between HLA loci, peaking at DRB1 and bottoming out at HLA-C. Previously analyzed data showed that most TCR beta V segments were productive at a frequency of about 90% or about 30%.

The V gene's germline CDR1 is LNHDA and CDR2 SQIVND (reference sequence). CDR3 length: 17 residues. Trimming removed 1 base from V and 4 bases from J; junction bases left unmatched: 8. 60 Vbeta and 13 Jbeta primers were used in PCR. TCRdb's copy holds only in-frame clones and misses some; the assay was immunoSEQ multiplex PCR. The table has 75,000 to 95,000 clones, approximately 66% seen once. The V call is TRBV19, the J call TRBJ2-2, with TRBD1 matching 8 bases. The sequence was collected from a young man in good health and CMV-seronegative. The sequenced material came from PBMCs. The CDR3 DNA is TGTGCCAGTAGTATAGCCCGACAGGGGTTATCCACCGGGGAGCTGTTTTTT. It encodes CASSIARQGLSTGELFF.